These 32 T cell receptor beta chains originate from one sample sequenced in a study of blood T cell repertoires in COVID-19. Produced via immunoSEQ multiplex PCR; TCRdb's table is partial and in-frame only. Of 150,000 to 200,000 clones listed, 84% are singletons. Sequencing was done on a sample of peripheral blood. The receptors shown here come from an elderly woman with COVID-19, enrolled during active disease.

V usage is TRBV7-2 and J usage is TRBJ2-7; D possibly corresponds to TRBD1 (5 bases). The CDR3 loop spans 14 amino acids. The V end lost 1 base, the J end lost 1 base, and 8 bases lay between the germline ends. Germline V gene sequence: CDR1 SGHTA, CDR2 FQGNSA. CDR3 nucleotides: TGTGCCAGCAGCTTAGTTAGGGGTTCCTACGAGCAGTACTTC. Protein: CASSLVRGSYEQYF.

The J gene is TRBJ2-5, the V gene TRBV19, with a weak D call TRBD2 (6 bases). Germline V gene sequence: CDR1 LNHDA, CDR2 SQIVND (reference sequence). V was trimmed by 1 base and J by 5 bases, leaving 14 bases between them. The CDR3 length is 15 residues. Here the CDR3 DNA reads TGTGCCAGTAGTATAGGCGCGCAGGCGGGGGAGACCCAGTACTTC. Amino acid sequence: CASSIGAQAGETQYF. Full variable domain (rest looked up from reference TRBV19 and TRBJ2-5): DGGITQSPKYLFRKEGQNVTLSCEQNLNHDAMYWYRQDPGQGLRLIYYSQIVNDFQKGDIAEGYSVSREKKESFPLTVTSAQKNPTAFYLCASSIGAQAGETQYFGPGTRLLVL.

For the CDR3, the DNA is TGTGCCAGCAGGGGGAGGGGACATGAAAAACTGTTTTTT. Amino acid sequence: CASRGRGHEKLFF. V usage is TRBV6-5 and J usage is TRBJ1-4; the D gene is possibly TRBD1 (5 bases). V was shortened by 6 bases and J by 6 bases, with 11 bases between the two germline ends. The germline CDR1 and CDR2 sequences are MNHEY and SVGAGI. The CDR3 extends over 13 amino acids.

V usage is TRBV30 and J usage is TRBJ1-5, with D possibly TRBD1 on 5 matching bases. This CDR3 region has 14 residues. Per germline, CDR1 GTSNPN and CDR2 SVGIG (reference sequence). Trimming removed 2 bases at V and 0 bases at J, with 8 bases between. The CDR3 region has the DNA TGTGCCTGGAGTCAGGGCTTTAGCAATCAGCCCCAGCATTTT. Protein product: CAWSQGFSNQPQHF.

This chain uses TRBV2 with TRBJ1-2; perhaps TRBD1 as D (5 bases). The CDR3 is 15 amino acids. In germline, CDR1 is SNHLY, CDR2 FYNNEI. V lost 6 bases to trimming and J lost 7 bases, with 21 bases between them. CDR3 protein: CASRASARLGGGYTF. CDR3 sequence (DNA): TGTGCCAGCAGAGCGTCGGCGAGGTTGGGGGGTGGCTACACCTTC.

V usage is TRBV5-1 and J usage is TRBJ1-6; D is possibly TRBD1 (6 bases). Trimming removed 0 bases from V and 6 bases from J, with 13 bases in between. The CDR3 is made up of 16 amino acids. CDR1 and CDR2 (germline): SGHRS, YFSETQ. DNA of the CDR3: TGCGCCAGCAGCTTGGAGGGGGGGGCCTCTAATTCACCCCTCCACTTT. Encoded protein: CASSLEGGASNSPLHF.

The chain has TRBV6-1 and TRBJ2-7; possible D gene TRBD2, 6 bases. Trimming removed 6 bases at V and 5 bases at J, with 17 bases between. The length of the CDR3 is 14 residues. CDR1 is MNHNS and CDR2 is SASEGT in the germline V gene. For the CDR3, the DNA is TGTGCCAGCAGACCCGGAGGGGACCACCACGAGCAGTACTTC. It codes for CASRPGGDHHEQYF.

The chain couples TRBV10-3 to TRBJ2-7; D possibly corresponds to TRBD2 (6 bases). CDR1 is ENHRY, CDR2 SYGVKD, per germline. V shed 4 bases and J shed 0 bases, with 13 bases lying between them. CDR3 length: 15 amino acids. The CDR3 DNA reads as TGTGCCATCAGTGCGATAGCGGCTAACTCCTACGAGCAGTACTTC. Translated, it gives CAISAIAANSYEQYF.

In DNA, the CDR3 is TGTGCCAGCAGTGGCAAGCGGGAGGGCCTGCTCCCCCCTCAAGAAAAGACCCAGTACTTC. Translating it yields CASSGKREGLLPPQEKTQYF. The J gene is TRBJ2-5, the V gene TRBV2; 10 bases are shared with TRBD2. CDR3 length: 20 amino acids. The V gene's germline CDR1 is SNHLY and CDR2 FYNNEI. V was clipped by 4 bases and J by 6 bases; unmatched bases: 23.

In this sample, this clone turned up a few times. The CDR3 DNA reads as TGCAGTGCTAGTAAACCGGGTTCCTACGAGCAGTACTTC. Translated: CSASKPGSYEQYF. The V and J genes are TRBV20-1 and TRBJ2-7, with D unclear. Germline values: CDR1 DFQATT, CDR2 SNEGSKA (reference sequence). This CDR3 comprises 13 residues. V shed 3 bases and J shed 1 base, with 10 bases lying between them.

This clone came up a few times. The J gene is TRBJ1-5, the V gene TRBV6-1; a weak D match, TRBD1 (6 bases). Trimming stripped 0 bases from V and 8 bases from J, with 14 bases between. The CDR3 sequence is 15 residues long. Germline loops: CDR1 MNHNS, CDR2 SASEGT. The CDR3 region has the DNA TGTGCCAGCAGTGAAGCCCCAGGGGTCGGGAAGCCCCAGCATTTT. It is translated as CASSEAPGVGKPQHF.

This clone was seen once. The chain joins TRBV6-4 to TRBJ2-2, with D tentatively TRBD1 (6 bases). The CDR3 runs to 14 residues. Germline V gene lookup returns CDR1 MRHNA and CDR2 SNTAGT. Trimming shortened V by 3 bases and J by 6 bases, and 11 bases separated the two germline ends. This chain's CDR3 is CASSEQGRAGELFF. The CDR3 DNA reads TGTGCCAGCAGTGAACAGGGCCGAGCCGGGGAGCTGTTTTTT.

This clone appeared a few times. The chain is built from TRBV9 and TRBJ2-7, with D perhaps TRBD1 (5 bases). The germline V gene encodes CDR1 SGDLS and CDR2 YYNGEE. V lost 4 bases and J lost 2, with 13 bases in between. The CDR3 is 14 residues long. CDR3 loop: CASSPRSRAYEQYF. CDR3 bases: TGTGCCAGCAGCCCACGAAGCAGGGCCTACGAGCAGTACTTC.

The chain is built from TRBV11-2 and TRBJ2-3; 10 bases match TRBD2. CDR3 size: 16 residues. V dropped 0 bases and J dropped 11; count of bases not matched to a gene: 11. The germline V gene encodes CDR1 SGHAT and CDR2 FQNNGV. The CDR3 loop reads CASSLDLLAGVWGQYF. For the CDR3, the DNA is TGTGCCAGCAGCTTAGATCTGCTAGCGGGAGTTTGGGGGCAGTATTTT.

The chain is built from TRBV28 and TRBJ1-4; TRBD1 matches 8 bases. This CDR3 region has 14 residues. V lost 4 bases and J lost 8; bases outside the gene matches: 6. Germline CDR1 is MDHEN and CDR2 is SYDVKM. CDR3 residues: CASSSGGAEEKLFF. CDR3 DNA: TGTGCCAGCAGTTCAGGGGGCGCTGAGGAAAAACTGTTTTTT.

CDR3 DNA sequence: TGTGCCAGCCAGGGCGGGGCCGAAGCTTTCTTT. This codes for CASQGGAEAFF. This chain joins TRBV18 and TRBJ1-1; D may be TRBD1 (5 bases). V was cut by 8 bases and J by 8 bases, with 12 bases left in between. The CDR3 is 11 amino acids. The germline V gene encodes CDR1 KGHSH and CDR2 LQKENI.

The rearrangement joins TRBV29-1 to TRBJ2-1, with TRBD2 identical over 9 bases. CDR1 and CDR2 (germline): SQVTM, ANQGSEA. The trim removed 6 bases at V and 8 bases at J, leaving 17 bases unmatched. This CDR3 is 16 amino acids long. CDR3: CSVGEIAGVGVDEQFF. In nucleotides, the CDR3 is TGCAGCGTCGGCGAAATAGCGGGAGTAGGGGTCGATGAGCAGTTCTTC.

The sample holds one count of this clone. The chain employs TRBV5-1 and TRBJ2-7, with D tentatively TRBD1 (6 bases). The CDR3 covers 16 residues. Germline V gives CDR1 SGHRS, CDR2 YFSETQ. The V gene lost 3 bases and the J gene lost 1 base, with 17 bases spanning the gap. The CDR3 region has the DNA TGCGCCAGCAGCTGGGCGACAGGTGCCCTATCCTACGAGCAGTACTTC. Translating it yields CASSWATGALSYEQYF.

V is TRBV19 and J is TRBJ2-7; TRBD2 might be the D (5 bases). The CDR3 extends over 14 amino acids. The germline V gene encodes CDR1 LNHDA and CDR2 SQIVND (reference sequence). V was cut by 5 bases and J by 1 base, with 12 bases left in between. In DNA form, the CDR3 reads TGTGCCAGTAGTGGTGGAGGTTATTCCTACGAGCAGTACTTC. Protein sequence: CASSGGGYSYEQYF.

The chain recombines TRBV28 with TRBJ2-2; TRBD1 agrees at 8 bases. The germline V gene encodes CDR1 MDHEN and CDR2 SYDVKM. The V and J ends lost 8 bases and 2 bases, in that order; junction bases with no gene match: 13. This CDR3 spans 17 amino acids. Written as DNA, the CDR3 is TGTGCCAGCTCAGGGGGCCCGACCTCTGGAAACACCGGGGAGCTGTTTTTT. This codes for CASSGGPTSGNTGELFF.

The chain joins TRBV27 to TRBJ2-1; 8 bases fit TRBD2. Germline lookup yields CDR1 MNHEY and CDR2 SMNVEV (reference sequence). The CDR3 length is 16 residues. Losses at the gene ends were 1 base for V and 7 bases for J; bases not matched to a gene: 9. The CDR3 protein is CASSLWPAGAENEQFF. The CDR3 DNA follows: TGTGCCAGCAGTTTATGGCCAGCGGGGGCCGAGAATGAGCAGTTCTTC.

This clone appeared a few times. The chain links TRBV18 to TRBJ1-3; D is ambiguous. The CDR3 length is 15 residues. V lost 2 bases, J lost 2 bases, and 10 bases lay in between. Germline CDR1 KGHSH, CDR2 LQKENI. DNA for the CDR3: TGTGCCAGCTCACCAGCTTCGGGTACTGGAAACACCATATATTTT. Translation gives CASSPASGTGNTIYF.

The chain combines TRBV7-9 with TRBJ2-3; D unresolved. The V end lost 1 base, the J end lost 6 bases, and 14 bases lay between the germline ends. The CDR3 runs to 15 residues. Germline V CDR1 and CDR2: SEHNR, FQNEAQ (reference sequence). The CDR3 sequence is CASSLEQSSRDTQYF. CDR3 coding DNA: TGTGCCAGCAGCTTAGAACAGAGCTCTCGGGATACGCAGTATTTT.

V usage is TRBV27 and J usage is TRBJ2-2, with D uncertain. Germline V gene data show CDR1 as MNHEY and CDR2 as SMNVEV (reference sequence). Deletions cut 5 bases from V and 4 bases from J, with 5 bases between. The CDR3 runs to 12 residues. The CDR3 here is CASSPVTGELFF. The CDR3 coding sequence is TGTGCCAGCAGTCCCGTCACCGGGGAGCTGTTTTTT.

As DNA, the CDR3 is TGTGTCAGAAGCTTAGAGGACAGAGGTTACGAGCAGTACTTC. This gives the protein CVRSLEDRGYEQYF. The V gene is TRBV7-5, the J gene TRBJ2-7; the table gives TRBD1 as D, unverified against the DNA. TRBV7-5 is assigned pseudogene status. The length of the CDR3 is 14 residues.

This rearrangement joins TRBV20-1 to TRBJ1-1; D gene unclear. The CDR3 has 11 residues. Germline CDR1 reads DFQATT; CDR2 reads SNEGSKA (reference sequence). Trimming took 6 bases from V and 11 from J, leaving 16 bases between them. The DNA for the CDR3 is TGCAGTGCCACGCGTGGTGCGGGGGCTTTCTTT. This codes for CSATRGAGAFF.

V is TRBV3-1 (or the pseudogene TRBV3-2) and J is TRBJ2-1; D is uncertain. V lost 4 bases and J lost 2, with 9 bases in between. The CDR3 covers 14 residues. The germline V gene encodes CDR1 LGHDT and CDR2 YNNKEL (reference sequence). This CDR3 reads CASSPSPAYNEQFF. As DNA, the CDR3 is TGTGCCAGCAGCCCCTCCCCGGCCTACAATGAGCAGTTCTTC.

The chain links TRBV3-1 (or the pseudogene TRBV3-2) to TRBJ2-3; the match to TRBD2 covers 7 bases. Germline CDR1 and CDR2: LGHDT and YNNKEL (reference sequence). V dropped 4 bases and J dropped 8; count of bases not matched to a gene: 0. The CDR3 runs to 11 residues. In nucleotides, the CDR3 is TGTGCCAGCAGCCCGGGGGGTACGCAGTATTTT. Protein sequence: CASSPGGTQYF.

The V gene is TRBV6-5, the J gene TRBJ1-1; perhaps TRBD1 as D (5 bases). The CDR3 sequence is 15 residues long. V was shortened by 5 bases and J by 4 bases, with 17 bases between the two germline ends. Germline values: CDR1 MNHEY, CDR2 SVGAGI. This chain's CDR3 is CASSPGKGGTTEAFF. The DNA for the CDR3 is TGTGCCAGCAGTCCAGGGAAGGGAGGAACCACTGAAGCTTTCTTT.

The chain carries TRBV7-3 and TRBJ2-1; a weak D match, TRBD1 (5 bases). Germline CDR1 is SGHTA and CDR2 is FQGTGA. The CDR3 loop spans 14 amino acids. V lost 5 bases, J lost 8 bases, and 16 bases lay in between. CDR3 region: CASSKSLQGHEQFF. In nucleotides, the CDR3 is TGTGCCAGCAGCAAATCCCTCCAGGGTCATGAGCAGTTCTTC.

The V gene is TRBV7-3, the J gene TRBJ2-3; D not certain. The CDR3 spans 13 residues. Germline lookup yields CDR1 SGHTA and CDR2 FQGTGA. The ends were cut back, 5 bases at V and 3 bases at J, with 9 bases in the middle. The CDR3 bases are TGTGCCAGCAGCATCGCTAGGACAGATACGCAGTATTTT. This sequence encodes CASSIARTDTQYF.

A note on this clone: Other DNA variants within this sample encode the same CDR3. The chain recombines TRBV7-9 with TRBJ1-1, with TRBD1 identical over 7 bases. CDR1 is SEHNR, CDR2 FQNEAQ, per germline (reference sequence). With 1 base clipped from V and 3 bases from J, the junction kept 2 bases outside the gene matches. This CDR3 has 14 residues. DNA of the CDR3: TGTGCCAGCAGCTTAGGACAGGGTGACACTGAAGCTTTCTTT. Amino acids: CASSLGQGDTEAFF.